Below are 29 T cell receptor beta chains sequenced from a single sample in a study of cytomegalovirus exposure and HLA in healthy donors. Vbeta (60) and Jbeta (13) primers were used in the PCR. Data came from immunoSEQ multiplex PCR; TCRdb stores just in-frame clones and leaves some out. Among around 170,000 clones listed, roughly 75% were seen once. The specimen was PBMCs. These receptors originate from a woman aged 50 to 60 in good health and CMV-seropositive.

J is TRBJ1-1 and V is TRBV6-5; D perhaps matches TRBD1 (5 bases). This CDR3 is 16 amino acids long. Trimming took 1 base from V and 1 from J, leaving 13 bases between them. Germline-derived CDR1 and CDR2 are MNHEY and SVGAGI. The DNA for the CDR3 is TGTGCCAGCAGTTACTGGGGGACTGGAGGGAACACTGAAGCTTTCTTT. Its protein product is CASSYWGTGGNTEAFF.

This clone was observed a handful of times. V gene TRBV5-1 combines with J gene TRBJ1-1; TRBD1 matches at 11 bases. The CDR3 contains 17 residues. The germline CDR1 and CDR2 sequences are SGHRS and YFSETQ. Trimming cost V 1 base and J 4 bases; bases outside gene matches: 9. This chain's CDR3 is CASSLLGQGGLSTEAFF. CDR3 coding DNA: TGCGCCAGCAGCTTGTTGGGACAGGGGGGACTGAGCACTGAAGCTTTCTTT.

The rearrangement uses TRBV27 and TRBJ2-7; 7 nucleotides align to TRBD2. The CDR3 has 12 amino acids. The V and J ends lost 10 bases and 5 bases, in that order; junction bases with no gene match: 8. CDR1 is MNHEY and CDR2 is SMNVEV in the germline V gene (reference sequence). The CDR3 nucleotides are TGTGCCACCTCGGCGGGAGTGAACGAGCAGTACTTC. This sequence encodes CATSAGVNEQYF.

The rearrangement uses TRBV5-1 and TRBJ2-2; a weak D match, TRBD1 (5 bases). The V gene's germline CDR1 is SGHRS and CDR2 YFSETQ. V was trimmed by 0 bases and J by 0 bases, leaving 12 bases between them. This CDR3 comprises 17 residues. The CDR3 DNA reads as TGCGCCAGCAGCTTGGAAAGTTGGGGCGCGAACACCGGGGAGCTGTTTTTT. It translates to CASSLESWGANTGELFF. Full variable domain (missing parts from reference TRBV5-1 and TRBJ2-2): KAGVTQTPRYLIKTRGQQVTLSCSPISGHRSVSWYQQTPGQGLQFLFEYFSETQRNKGNFPGRFSGRQFSNSRSEMNVSTLELGDSALYLCASSLESWGANTGELFFGEGSRLTVL.

The gene calls are TRBV11-2 and TRBJ2-3; 9 nucleotides line up with TRBD2. Germline V CDR1 and CDR2: SGHAT, FQNNGV. CDR3 length equals 15 residues. V dropped 7 bases and J dropped 0; count of bases not matched to a gene: 5. The CDR3 DNA is TGTGCCAGCACCCTAGCGGGGTTTAGCACAGATACGCAGTATTTT. This sequence encodes CASTLAGFSTDTQYF.

The chain has TRBV5-1 and TRBJ2-5, with TRBD1 matching over 8 bases. The better agreement between TRBJ2-7 and the DNA end casts doubt on the J call. Germline V gives CDR1 SGHRS, CDR2 YFSETQ. There are 16 residues in the CDR3. The CDR3 loop is CASSPSPGTGTYEQYF. DNA of the CDR3: TGCGCCAGCAGCCCGTCCCCCGGGACAGGCACCTACGAGCAGTACTTC.

The rearrangement links TRBV5-1 to TRBJ2-3; 14 positions match TRBD2. The CDR3 sequence is 17 residues long. Per the germline V gene, CDR1 is SGHRS and CDR2 is YFSETQ. With 2 bases clipped from V and 5 bases from J, the junction kept 7 bases outside the gene matches. CDR3 sequence (DNA): TGCGCCAGCAGCTTCGGGACTAGCGGGAGTCATAGAGATACGCAGTATTTT. It yields the protein CASSFGTSGSHRDTQYF. Full variable domain (remainder filled in from reference TRBV5-1 and TRBJ2-3): KAGVTQTPRYLIKTRGQQVTLSCSPISGHRSVSWYQQTPGQGLQFLFEYFSETQRNKGNFPGRFSGRQFSNSRSEMNVSTLELGDSALYLCASSFGTSGSHRDTQYFGPGTRLTVL.

The rearrangement links TRBV7-9 to TRBJ2-3, with TRBD2 matching over 15 bases. The CDR3 is 17 amino acids. V gave up 4 bases and J gave up 2 bases; unmatched junction bases: 4. Germline assignment: CDR1 SEHNR and CDR2 FQNEAQ (reference sequence). The CDR3 bases are TGTGCCAGCAGCTCGGGACTAGCGGGAGGCTTCACAGATACGCAGTATTTT. Translation: CASSSGLAGGFTDTQYF. Using reference TRBV7-9 and TRBJ2-3 for the parts outside the CDR3, the full variable domain is DTGVSQNPRHKITKRGQNVTFRCDPISEHNRLYWYRQTLGQGPEFLTYFQNEAQLEKSRLLSDRFSAERPKGSFSTLEIQRTEQGDSAMYLCASSSGLAGGFTDTQYFGPGTRLTVL.

CDR3 sequence: CASIQQATGENEQFF. DNA for the CDR3: TGTGCCAGCATCCAACAAGCGACGGGAGAAAATGAGCAGTTCTTC. This chain uses TRBV7-9 with TRBJ2-1, with a possible D match to TRBD2 (6 bases). The V end was cut by 7 bases, the J end by 7 bases, with 20 bases between. The CDR3 length is 15 residues. Germline V lookup: CDR1 SEHNR, CDR2 FQNEAQ (reference sequence). Full variable domain (rest looked up from reference TRBV7-9 and TRBJ2-1): DTGVSQNPRHKITKRGQNVTFRCDPISEHNRLYWYRQTLGQGPEFLTYFQNEAQLEKSRLLSDRFSAERPKGSFSTLEIQRTEQGDSAMYLCASIQQATGENEQFFGPGTRLTVL.

This clone has a single count. The chain carries TRBV7-9 and TRBJ2-2; 13 nucleotides match TRBD2. This CDR3 spans 15 amino acids. V was pared by 6 bases and J by 7 bases, with 5 bases of the junction left unmatched. The germline V gene encodes CDR1 SEHNR and CDR2 FQNEAQ (reference sequence). The CDR3 reads CASRGLAGVGGELFF. The CDR3 DNA reads as TGTGCCAGCAGAGGACTAGCGGGAGTTGGCGGGGAGCTGTTTTTT.

The V and J genes are TRBV7-2 and TRBJ1-2; 8 nucleotides line up with TRBD1. Per germline, CDR1 SGHTA and CDR2 FQGNSA. The CDR3 extends over 15 amino acids. V gave up 5 bases and J gave up 2 bases; unmatched junction bases: 7. The CDR3 nucleotides are TGTGCCAGCAGCCCTCAGGGGACAGGAAACTATGGCTACACCTTC. Its translation: CASSPQGTGNYGYTF.

This chain links TRBV5-1 with TRBJ2-5, with 8 bases fitting TRBD1. CDR3 length: 16 amino acids. CDR1 and CDR2 (germline): SGHRS, YFSETQ. V trimming: 3 bases; J trimming: 5 bases; junction bases outside the gene matches: 12. In DNA, the CDR3 is TGCGCCAGCAGCTCAGGGCCGACAGGGGCGGGGGAGACCCAGTACTTC. It encodes CASSSGPTGAGETQYF.

J is TRBJ1-5 and V is TRBV5-8; the match to TRBD1 covers 9 bases. Germline V lookup: CDR1 SGHTS, CDR2 YDEGEE. The CDR3 length is 15 residues. V trimming: 4 bases; J trimming: 4 bases; junction bases outside the gene matches: 6. For the CDR3, the DNA is TGTGCCAGCAGCCGCGACAGGGGGTGGAATCAGCCCCAGCATTTT. It is translated as CASSRDRGWNQPQHF.

In the case of this clone: Other DNA sequences of this sample code for an identical CDR3. This rearrangement joins TRBV19 to TRBJ1-5, with D unclear. Trimming took off 2 bases at V and 5 bases at J, with 7 bases between the two ends. Germline V gives CDR1 LNHDA, CDR2 SQIVND (reference sequence). This CDR3 spans 13 amino acids. This CDR3 reads CASSIRVDQPQHF. The DNA for the CDR3 is TGTGCCAGTAGTATACGGGTGGATCAGCCCCAGCATTTT.

The V call is TRBV6-6, the J call TRBJ2-5; D gene uncertain. Germline V gene lookup returns CDR1 MNHNY and CDR2 SVGAGI (reference sequence). Trimming removed 7 bases at V and 0 bases at J, with 12 bases between. The CDR3 has 14 amino acids. The CDR3 DNA reads as TGTGCCAGCACCACGAACGGGTACCAAGAGACCCAGTACTTC. Translation: CASTTNGYQETQYF.

V is TRBV4-2 and J is TRBJ1-2; D might be TRBD1 (6 bases). Trimming shortened V by 5 bases and J by 4 bases, and 23 bases separated the two germline ends. This CDR3 is built from 17 residues. CDR1 LGHNA and CDR2 YNFKEQ come from the germline V gene. The CDR3 loop is CASSTPKDRLPPYGYTF. DNA of the CDR3: TGTGCCAGCAGCACTCCTAAAGACAGGCTTCCCCCCTATGGCTACACCTTC.

The V and J genes are TRBV2 and TRBJ2-7; D call uncertain. CDR3 length equals 12 residues. Per germline, CDR1 SNHLY and CDR2 FYNNEI. The V and J ends lost 7 bases and 3 bases respectively, with 10 bases between them. As DNA, the CDR3 is TGTGCCAGCACGCGTCTGCACTACGAGCAGTACTTC. Translated, it gives CASTRLHYEQYF.

The chain links TRBV7-8 to TRBJ1-6, with D unresolved. V was pared by 5 bases and J by 0 bases, with 11 bases between. This CDR3 has 16 amino acids. Germline V lookup: CDR1 SGHVS, CDR2 FQNEAQ. The CDR3 is CASSPTGGSYNSPLHF. The CDR3 region has the DNA TGTGCCAGCAGCCCCACCGGTGGCTCCTATAATTCACCCCTCCACTTT.

The V and J genes are TRBV28 and TRBJ2-5, with D perhaps matching TRBD1 (7 bases). From germline, CDR1 is MDHEN and CDR2 SYDVKM. The germline V and J ends were trimmed by 10 bases and 3 bases, with 18 bases remaining between them. The CDR3 has 14 residues. The CDR3, as DNA: TGTGCCACCGGTGCGGGACAGATGAAAGAGACCCAGTACTTC. Protein sequence: CATGAGQMKETQYF.

The chain employs TRBV6-1 and TRBJ2-1, with D possibly being TRBD1 (5 bases). This CDR3 is 18 amino acids long. V gave up 1 base and J gave up 4 bases, with 20 bases separating them. Germline V gene data show CDR1 as MNHNS and CDR2 as SASEGT. As DNA, the CDR3 is TGTGCCAGCAGTGAAGTAAGGGGATACAGCCTCGGGTACAATGAGCAGTTCTTC. Translating it yields CASSEVRGYSLGYNEQFF.

The rearrangement links TRBV7-9 to TRBJ1-2; D unclear. The V and J ends lost 1 base and 8 bases respectively, with 8 bases between them. Germline V CDR1 and CDR2: SEHNR, FQNEAQ (reference sequence). The CDR3 contains 12 residues. CDR3 region: CASSLDLRGYTF. The CDR3 nucleotides are TGTGCCAGCAGCTTAGATTTGCGAGGCTACACCTTC.

This chain links TRBV25-1 with TRBJ1-5; D ambiguous. Germline V gene lookup returns CDR1 MGHDK and CDR2 SYGVNS. Deletions cut 3 bases from V and 5 bases from J, with 14 bases between. This CDR3 comprises 15 residues. CDR3 nucleotide sequence: TGTGCCAGCAGTGAGGGAGGCGCTGGGGATCAGCCCCAGCATTTT. It yields the protein CASSEGGAGDQPQHF.

V usage is TRBV15 and J usage is TRBJ1-2; D is unclear. CDR3 length equals 15 residues. Per the germline V gene, CDR1 is LNHNV and CDR2 is YYDKDF (reference sequence). V was pared by 0 bases and J by 4 bases, with 12 bases between. The CDR3 here is CATSRDGTSTYGYTF. Here the CDR3 DNA reads TGTGCCACCAGCAGAGATGGCACCTCCACCTATGGCTACACCTTC.

This chain connects TRBV5-6 to TRBJ1-1; TRBD1 matches at 7 bases. V lost 1 base, J lost 11 bases, and 11 bases stayed unmatched. The CDR3 sequence is 14 residues long. Germline CDR1 reads SGHDT; CDR2 reads YYEEEE. The CDR3 is CASSLTGAWGKAFF. In DNA, the CDR3 is TGTGCCAGCAGCTTGACAGGGGCATGGGGGAAGGCTTTCTTT.

J is TRBJ2-7 and V is TRBV28; TRBD1 matches 9 bases. This CDR3 region has 15 residues. The germline gives CDR1 MDHEN, CDR2 SYDVKM. Trimming cost V 6 bases and J 7 bases; bases outside gene matches: 13. CDR3 residues: CASSPSTGGLREQYF. The CDR3 coding sequence is TGTGCCAGCAGCCCCTCCACAGGGGGCCTGAGAGAGCAGTACTTC.

This chain uses TRBV6-1 with TRBJ1-2; 7 bases line up with TRBD1. The trim removed 5 bases at V and 4 bases at J, leaving 10 bases unmatched. The CDR3 runs 15 residues. Germline values: CDR1 MNHNS, CDR2 SASEGT. The CDR3 reads CASSSRDRESYGYTF. The CDR3 nucleotides are TGTGCCAGCAGTTCCCGGGACAGAGAGTCCTATGGCTACACCTTC.

This clone was found once. The V and J genes are TRBV9 and TRBJ2-7, with TRBD2 matching 13 bases. Germline CDR1 SGDLS, CDR2 YYNGEE. V was pared by 4 bases and J by 1 base, with 8 bases of the junction left unmatched. The CDR3 is 17 amino acids. DNA for the CDR3: TGTGCCAGCAGCCCAGGGACTAGCGGGATTTGGTCCTACGAGCAGTACTTC. It encodes CASSPGTSGIWSYEQYF.

V and J are TRBV30 and TRBJ2-1; 9 bases align to TRBD2. With V trimmed by 4 bases and J by 6 bases, 4 bases remained unmatched. CDR1 is GTSNPN and CDR2 is SVGIG in the germline V gene (reference sequence). The CDR3 consists of 13 residues. CDR3 sequence: CAWKASGTNEQFF. The CDR3 coding sequence is TGTGCCTGGAAGGCTAGCGGGACCAATGAGCAGTTCTTC.

This clone was observed a few times. The junction departs from germline at one end; a sequencing error may be responsible. The rearrangement uses TRBV7-9 and TRBJ2-2; 7 bases map to TRBD1. Germline-derived CDR1 and CDR2 are SEHNR and FQNEAQ (reference sequence). This CDR3 comprises 16 residues. Written as DNA, the CDR3 is TGTTCCAGCAGCAGGCGGCAGGGGGTCGACACCGGGGAGCTGTTTTTT. It codes for CSSSRRQGVDTGELFF.